One and the same sample provided the 10 T cell receptor beta chains below, sequenced in a study of a mutant IDH1 vaccine in newly diagnosed glioma. Sequencing used immunoSEQ multiplex PCR; TCRdb keeps in-frame clones, though not all of them. In the table there are approximately 15,000 clones, around 95% of which are singletons. The time point was: baseline, week 1 (first vaccination visit). Stated treatment: pre-vaccination baseline after standard-of-care therapy. Source: peripheral blood mononuclear cells (PBMCs), taken from a glioma patient treated with radiotherapy, temozolomide or both. These receptors all stem from a woman in her late teens or twenties with glioma. Some clones in this sample may be carry-over from other donors' samples.

V gene TRBV7-9 combines with J gene TRBJ2-7; D remains ambiguous. The V gene's germline CDR1 is SEHNR and CDR2 FQNEAQ (reference sequence). This CDR3 region has 15 residues. The ends were cut back, 4 bases at V and 3 bases at J, with 16 bases in the middle. The CDR3 protein is CASSSSHSTGYEQYF. CDR3 sequence (DNA): TGTGCCAGCAGCTCAAGCCACTCCACGGGCTACGAGCAGTACTTC. Full variable domain (outside the CDR3, taken from reference TRBV7-9 and TRBJ2-7): DTGVSQNPRHKITKRGQNVTFRCDPISEHNRLYWYRQTLGQGPEFLTYFQNEAQLEKSRLLSDRFSAERPKGSFSTLEIQRTEQGDSAMYLCASSSSHSTGYEQYFGPGTRLTVT.

The count of this clone is one. V and J are TRBV18 and TRBJ1-1; D uncertain. CDR1 KGHSH and CDR2 LQKENI come from the germline V gene. The length of the CDR3 is 16 residues. The V and J ends lost 0 bases and 2 bases respectively, with 13 bases between them. CDR3 residues: CASSPPSIGSNTEAFF. DNA of the CDR3: TGTGCCAGCTCACCACCGTCGATCGGCAGTAACACTGAAGCTTTCTTT.

This chain uses TRBV7-9 with TRBJ2-3; unclear D gene. The V end was cut by 1 base, the J end by 1 base, with 9 bases between. This CDR3 region has 15 residues. Germline V gene sequence: CDR1 SEHNR, CDR2 FQNEAQ (reference sequence). The chain's CDR3 is CASSLVDDRTDTQYF. CDR3 bases: TGTGCCAGCAGCTTAGTCGATGATCGCACAGATACGCAGTATTTT.

The V and J genes are TRBV29-1 and TRBJ2-7; D call uncertain. Per the germline V gene, CDR1 is SQVTM and CDR2 is ANQGSEA. The CDR3 is made up of 15 amino acids. Trimming stripped 8 bases from V and 2 bases from J, with 22 bases between. The CDR3 protein is CSTIGSVTDPYEQYF. The CDR3, as DNA: TGCAGCACAATAGGCAGTGTCACAGACCCCTACGAGCAGTACTTC.

The chain carries TRBV28 and TRBJ2-7, with D possibly matching TRBD2 (6 bases). Germline loops: CDR1 MDHEN, CDR2 SYDVKM. V was clipped by 5 bases and J by 4 bases, with 9 bases between them. CDR3 length: 12 residues. Here the CDR3 DNA reads TGTGCCAGCAGTCTCGGGGGTTACGAGCAGTACTTC. This encodes CASSLGGYEQYF. Together with reference TRBV28 and TRBJ2-7, the CDR3 gives the full variable domain: DVKVTQSSRYLVKRTGEKVFLECVQDMDHENMFWYRQDPGLGLRLIYFSYDVKMKEKGDIPEGYSVSREKKERFSLILESASTNQTSMYLCASSLGGYEQYFGPGTRLTVT.

The chain joins TRBV6-5 to TRBJ1-1; D gene ambiguous. V lost 4 bases and J lost 0, with 9 bases in between. Germline V gives CDR1 MNHEY, CDR2 SVGAGI. This CDR3 has 14 residues. As DNA, the CDR3 is TGTGCCAGCAGTTGGCGACGCTTGAACACTGAAGCTTTCTTT. It is translated as CASSWRRLNTEAFF.

The chain uses TRBV7-6 and TRBJ2-1; 10 nucleotides line up with TRBD2. V was clipped by 6 bases and J by 2 bases; unmatched bases: 4. Germline V gene data show CDR1 as SGHVS and CDR2 as FNYEAQ. The CDR3 extends over 15 amino acids. The DNA of the CDR3 is TGTGCCAGCAGACCGCTAGCGGGAGCCTACAATGAGCAGTTCTTC. This codes for CASRPLAGAYNEQFF.

The CDR3, as DNA: TGTGCCATCGGGGGAGGCTCTGGGGCCAACGTCCTGACTTTC. Translated: CAIGGGSGANVLTF. The J gene is TRBJ2-6, the V gene TRBV10-3, with a possible D match to TRBD2 (6 bases). CDR1 is ENHRY, CDR2 SYGVKD, per germline. This CDR3 is 14 amino acids long. The V end lost 8 bases, the J end lost 0 bases, and 8 bases lay between the germline ends.

This clone was observed once. This rearrangement joins TRBV7-9 to TRBJ2-5; 9 positions match TRBD1. The CDR3 has 13 residues. CDR1 is SEHNR, CDR2 FQNEAQ, per germline (reference sequence). The V and J ends lost 5 bases and 4 bases, in that order; junction bases with no gene match: 2. DNA of the CDR3: TGTGCCAGCAGCCGGGGACAGGGAGAGACCCAGTACTTC. It yields the protein CASSRGQGETQYF.

The sample holds one count of this clone. The CDR3 nucleotides are TGTGCCAGCAGGCCCCCGGGACTAGCGGGAGAGACCCAGTACTTC. This translates into CASRPPGLAGETQYF. The chain employs TRBV6-6 and TRBJ2-5, with 12 bases lining up with TRBD2. This CDR3 contains 15 residues. Germline assignment: CDR1 MNHNY and CDR2 SVGAGI (reference sequence). Losses at the gene ends were 6 bases for V and 4 bases for J; bases not matched to a gene: 6.